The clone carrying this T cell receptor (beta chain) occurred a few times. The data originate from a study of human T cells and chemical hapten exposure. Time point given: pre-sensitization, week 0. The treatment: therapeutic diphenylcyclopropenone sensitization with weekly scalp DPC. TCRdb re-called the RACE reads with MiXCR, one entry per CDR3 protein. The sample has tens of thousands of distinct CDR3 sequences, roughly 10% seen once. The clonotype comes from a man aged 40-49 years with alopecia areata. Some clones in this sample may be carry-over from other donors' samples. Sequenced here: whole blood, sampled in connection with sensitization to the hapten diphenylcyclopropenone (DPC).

CDR3 residues: CASSLAGDTGELFF. The CDR3 DNA reads TGCGCCAGCAGCTTAGCAGGAGACACCGGGGAGCTGTTTTTT. The chain has TRBV5-1 and TRBJ2-2, with D unresolved. This CDR3 is built from 14 residues. V lost 2 bases, J lost 3 bases, and 8 bases lay in between. Germline CDR1 reads SGHRS; CDR2 reads YFSETQ.